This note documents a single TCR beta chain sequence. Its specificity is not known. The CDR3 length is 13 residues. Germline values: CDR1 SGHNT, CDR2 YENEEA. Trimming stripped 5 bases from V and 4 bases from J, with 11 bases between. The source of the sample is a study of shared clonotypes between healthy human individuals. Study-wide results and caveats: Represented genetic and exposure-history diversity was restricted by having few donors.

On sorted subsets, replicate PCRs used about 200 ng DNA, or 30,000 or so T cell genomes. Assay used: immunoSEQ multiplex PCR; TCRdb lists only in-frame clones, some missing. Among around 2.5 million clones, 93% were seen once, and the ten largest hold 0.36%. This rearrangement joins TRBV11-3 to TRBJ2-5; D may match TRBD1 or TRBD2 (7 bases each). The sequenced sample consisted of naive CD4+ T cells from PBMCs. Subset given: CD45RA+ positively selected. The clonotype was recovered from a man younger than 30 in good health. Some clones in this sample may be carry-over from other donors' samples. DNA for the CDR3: TGTGCCAGCAGCCGCAGGGGGGGAGAGACCCAGTACTTC. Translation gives CASSRRGGETQYF.